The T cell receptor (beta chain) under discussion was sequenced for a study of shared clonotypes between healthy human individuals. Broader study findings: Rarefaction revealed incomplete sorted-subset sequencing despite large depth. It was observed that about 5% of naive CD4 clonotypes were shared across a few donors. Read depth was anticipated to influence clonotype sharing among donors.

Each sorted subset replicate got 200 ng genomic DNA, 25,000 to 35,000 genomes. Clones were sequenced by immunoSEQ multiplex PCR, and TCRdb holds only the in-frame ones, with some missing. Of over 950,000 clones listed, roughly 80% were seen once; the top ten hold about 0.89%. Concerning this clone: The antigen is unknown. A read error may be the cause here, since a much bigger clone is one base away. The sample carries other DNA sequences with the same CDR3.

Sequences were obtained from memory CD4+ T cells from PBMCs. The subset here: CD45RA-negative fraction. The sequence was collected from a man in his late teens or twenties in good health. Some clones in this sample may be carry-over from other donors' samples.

In DNA form, the CDR3 reads TGTGCCAGTAGCCCGCCGGGACAGGGGGCCGGCGCTTTCTTT. Amino acids: CASSPPGQGAGAFF. The rearrangement joins TRBV7-2 to TRBJ1-1; 12 positions agree with TRBD1. CDR3 length: 14 amino acids. The V and J ends lost 9 bases and 11 bases, in that order; junction bases with no gene match: 13. The germline V gene has CDR1 SGHTA and CDR2 FQGNSA.